This T cell receptor (beta chain) was obtained from a study of blood T cell repertoires in COVID-19. Study in general: From T cells, B-cell-depleted T cells, or PBMCs came the material, which was cDNA or gDNA.

Original processing notes: Reference gene primer amplification gave nucleated cell count estimates. This table comes from immunoSEQ multiplex PCR, and its TCRdb copy is limited to in-frame clones, with some not included. V, J and clone size are taken as reported in that table, and D and trimming were inferred from the DNA itself. The sample lists 200,000 to 250,000 clones, more than 80% occurring once. The Seattle site enrolled patients during active infection and followed them longitudinally. The sample consisted of peripheral blood. The source is a woman at least 80 years old with COVID-19, enrolled during active disease.

The CDR3 region is CASSLPGRQPQHF. The CDR3 DNA reads as TGTGCCAGCAGTTTACCGGGAAGACAGCCCCAGCATTTT. The V and J genes are TRBV28 and TRBJ1-5; D not certain. Per germline, CDR1 MDHEN and CDR2 SYDVKM. Between the trimmed V and J ends, which lost 2 bases and 7 bases, there was a span of 9 bases. CDR3 length: 13 residues. Full variable domain (remainder filled in from reference TRBV28 and TRBJ1-5): DVKVTQSSRYLVKRTGEKVFLECVQDMDHENMFWYRQDPGLGLRLIYFSYDVKMKEKGDIPEGYSVSREKKERFSLILESASTNQTSMYLCASSLPGRQPQHFGDGTRLSIL.